A selection of T cell receptor beta chains follows, all from one sample in a study of early T cells in non-severe SARS-CoV-2 infection. Each CDR3 protein gets one entry after TCRdb re-called the 5' RACE reads with MiXCR. The sample records about 40,000 distinct CDR3 sequences, about 5.9% being singletons. The sequenced sample was whole blood, obtained at baseline. These receptors all stem from an adult who was a healthcare worker with PCR-confirmed SARS-CoV-2 infection or an uninfected control (not recorded which). The CDR3 runs from the conserved cysteine through the conserved F or W. D genes are given only for firm matches. The size field is filled for only some rows; it gives once, few, many or a size class.

CDR3,DNA,J,size,V,D
CASSSRTSGGPGQYF,TGTGCCAGCAGCTCGCGCACTAGCGGGGGCCCCGGGCAGTACTTC,TRBJ2-7,few,TRBV7-2,TRBD2
CASSYSGRGSYEQYF,TGTGCCAGCAGTTACTCGGGGCGGGGCTCCTACGAGCAGTACTTC,TRBJ2-7,.,TRBV6-5,.
CASSSRRPEYNEQFF,TGTGCCAGCAGCTCTCGAAGACCTGAATACAATGAGCAGTTCTTC,TRBJ2-1,many,TRBV7-8,.
CASKDRGPRWTEVFF,TGTGCCAGCAAAGACAGGGGGCCTAGGTGGACTGAAGTTTTCTTT,TRBJ1-1,.,TRBV12-3/TRBV12-4,TRBD1
CASSVHGSGTEAFF,TGTGCCAGCAGCGTACATGGATCGGGCACTGAAGCTTTCTTT,TRBJ1-1,.,TRBV5-4,.
CASSQRGGTEAFF,TGTGCCAGCTCACAGCGGGGGGGCACTGAAGCTTTCTTT,TRBJ1-1,many,TRBV6-2/TRBV6-3,.
CSASRQGNEKLFF,TGCAGTGCTAGTCGACAGGGGAATGAAAAACTGTTTTTT,TRBJ1-4,few,TRBV20-1,TRBD1
CASSFGTTYNEQFF,TGTGCCAGCAGCTTCGGGACGACCTACAATGAGCAGTTCTTC,TRBJ2-1,.,TRBV11-3,.
CASQGTGGIYEQYF,TGTGCCAGTCAAGGGACAGGGGGAATCTACGAGCAGTACTTC,TRBJ2-7,.,TRBV19,TRBD1
CASSYSSSRSYEQYF,TGTGCCAGCAGTTACTCGAGCAGTCGGTCCTACGAGCAGTACTTC,TRBJ2-7,many,TRBV6-6,.
CASSEGDPNEQFF,TGTGCCAGCAGTGAGGGTGACCCAAATGAGCAGTTCTTC,TRBJ2-1,many,TRBV6-4,.
CASSLQGSSYNEQFF,TGTGCCAGCAGCTTACAGGGTAGCTCCTACAATGAGCAGTTCTTC,TRBJ2-1,many,TRBV7-9,.
CASSHLRASEQFF,TGTGCCAGCAGCCACCTCCGCGCCAGTGAGCAGTTCTTC,TRBJ2-1,many,TRBV14,.
CASSLLRPNTEAFF,TGTGCCAGCAGCTTACTCCGCCCTAACACTGAAGCTTTCTTT,TRBJ1-1,many,TRBV6-5,.
CASSVGTIPLHEQFF,TGTGCCAGCAGCGTAGGAACGATTCCATTGCATGAGCAGTTCTTC,TRBJ2-1,many,TRBV9,.
CASSGQGFETQYF,TGTGCCAGTAGTGGACAGGGTTTTGAGACCCAGTACTTC,TRBJ2-5,.,TRBV19,TRBD1
CATSRDRGSSRETQYF,TGTGCCACCAGCAGAGATCGAGGGTCTTCACGGGAGACCCAGTACTTC,TRBJ2-5,few,TRBV15,.
CASTELAGSTDTQYF,TGTGCCAGCACCGAGCTAGCGGGGAGCACAGATACGCAGTATTTT,TRBJ2-3,.,TRBV28,TRBD2